The 15 T cell receptor beta chains presented below share a single source sample, sequenced in a study of T-cell memory formation after mild COVID-19. TCRdb re-called the 5' RACE reads with MiXCR, one entry per CDR3 protein. The data contain over 450,000 distinct CDR3 sequences, roughly 21% of them singletons. The material sequenced was PBMCs or a T cell subset sorted from them (not recorded which). These receptors were collected from an adult woman who had mild COVID-19 (a few samples of this study predate the infection). Cell type and time point are not known.

This clonotype was detected a few times. This chain links TRBV19 with TRBJ2-1, with 8 bases identical to TRBD1. Germline V gene data show CDR1 as LNHDA and CDR2 as SQIVND (reference sequence). The CDR3 is 14 residues long. V shed 4 bases and J 7 bases; nucleotides not matched to a gene: 6. In DNA form, the CDR3 reads TGTGCCAGTAGTACCCAGGGGGCGAATAATGAGCAGTTCTTC. Its translation is CASSTQGANNEQFF.

The chain has TRBV24-1 and TRBJ2-3, with 8 positions matching TRBD1. CDR3 length: 14 amino acids. J was trimmed by 6 bases and V by 3 bases; bases with no gene match: 4. Per the germline V gene, CDR1 is KGHDR and CDR2 is SFDVKD. The CDR3 region has the DNA TGTGCCACCAGTGATCCCAGGGGGCACGATACGCAGTATTTT. This codes for CATSDPRGHDTQYF.

V and J are TRBV15 and TRBJ2-2, with a possible D match to TRBD1 (6 bases). The CDR3 is 17 amino acids. V was clipped by 2 bases and J by 6 bases, with 19 bases between them. Looked up from germline, CDR1 is LNHNV and CDR2 is YYDKDF (reference sequence). The CDR3 reads CATSRPGHPRDSGELFF. CDR3 nucleotide sequence: TGTGCCACCAGCAGACCGGGACACCCAAGGGATTCCGGGGAGCTGTTTTTT.

This clonotype was seen only a few times. V gene TRBV4-1 combines with J gene TRBJ1-5, with D possibly being TRBD1 (5 bases). Trimming stripped 4 bases from V and 7 bases from J, with 14 bases between. Looked up from germline, CDR1 is MGHRA and CDR2 is YSYEKL. This CDR3 has 14 residues. CDR3 nucleotide sequence: TGCGCCAGCAGCCCTGCAAGGGGCGTGCAGCCCCAGCATTTT. Residues: CASSPARGVQPQHF.

This clonotype was detected only a few times. The rearrangement joins TRBV20-1 to TRBJ2-7; D call uncertain. This CDR3 is 12 amino acids long. The germline gives CDR1 DFQATT, CDR2 SNEGSKA (reference sequence). The V and J ends lost 4 bases and 2 bases respectively, with 9 bases between them. CDR3 sequence (DNA): TGCAGTGCTACTGACGATGCCTACGAGCAGTACTTC. This translates into CSATDDAYEQYF.

V and J are TRBV24-1 and TRBJ2-3, with 9 bases that match TRBD2. The germline V gene has CDR1 KGHDR and CDR2 SFDVKD. V trimming: 9 bases; J trimming: 4 bases; junction bases outside the gene matches: 4. CDR3 size: 13 residues. The CDR3 nucleotides are TGTGCCACCTCTAGCGGGACCCCAGATACGCAGTATTTT. This sequence encodes CATSSGTPDTQYF.

This clonotype has just a few counts. This chain connects TRBV11-2 to TRBJ2-3; tentatively, D is TRBD2 (6 bases). Looked up from germline, CDR1 is SGHAT and CDR2 is FQNNGV. V dropped 5 bases and J dropped 3 bases, with 15 bases sitting between them. The CDR3 contains 15 residues. For the CDR3, the DNA is TGTGCCAGCAGCCCTCGGGGGACGGGGACAGATACGCAGTATTTT. Protein: CASSPRGTGTDTQYF.

This clonotype was detected ten times or more. The chain combines TRBV4-3 with TRBJ2-7; TRBD2 aligns across 7 bases. V gave up 0 bases and J gave up 5 bases; unmatched junction bases: 10. From germline, CDR1 is LGHNA and CDR2 YSLEER. The CDR3 totals 16 residues. The DNA of the CDR3 is TGCGCCAGCAGCCAAGACCAGGTCAGAGCGGGAAACGAGCAGTACTTC. Protein sequence: CASSQDQVRAGNEQYF.

In its sample, this clonotype was seen a few times. The chain uses TRBV20-1 and TRBJ2-7; 7 bases match TRBD2. The ends lost 3 bases at V and 6 bases at J; junction bases unmatched: 14. The CDR3 loop spans 15 amino acids. Germline V CDR1 and CDR2: DFQATT, SNEGSKA (reference sequence). CDR3 DNA sequence: TGCAGTGCTAGGCTTAGGGCAGCGGGGCTTGGCGAGCAGTACTTC. This encodes CSARLRAAGLGEQYF.

As to this clonotype: Since the CDR3 does not end with the conserved phenylalanine or tryptophan, this likely comes from a read error. Because the CDR3's place on the DNA is in doubt, the DNA is left out and the CDR3 is given as listed by TCRdb. The chain links TRBV7-9 to TRBJ1-1. The V gene's germline CDR1 is SEHNR and CDR2 FQNEAQ (reference sequence). Inclusive of both ends, the CDR3 amounts to 9 amino acids. The CDR3 spells CASSPSTER.

This clonotype showed up just a few times. The chain combines TRBV6-6 with TRBJ1-1; D perhaps matches TRBD1 (6 bases). Germline assignment: CDR1 MNHNY and CDR2 SVGAGI (reference sequence). V was clipped by 5 bases and J by 0 bases, with 16 bases between them. The CDR3 runs to 16 residues. In DNA, the CDR3 is TGTGCCAGCAGTCCTCTACAGGGACACCTGAACACTGAAGCTTTCTTT. Translation gives CASSPLQGHLNTEAFF.

This clonotype was seen only a few times. The J gene is TRBJ2-7, the V gene TRBV28; D is tentatively TRBD1 or TRBD2 (5 bases each). The germline gives CDR1 MDHEN, CDR2 SYDVKM. Trimming left V 7 bases short and J 0 bases short, with 22 bases between. The CDR3 has 17 amino acids. In DNA form, the CDR3 reads TGTGCCAGCACCAGGCCCCCCCGGGACCTCTACTCCTACGAGCAGTACTTC. It codes for CASTRPPRDLYSYEQYF.

This clonotype was observed a handful of times. The chain has TRBV29-1 and TRBJ1-2, with D uncertain. CDR1 SQVTM and CDR2 ANQGSEA come from the germline V gene. Deletions cut 3 bases from V and 2 bases from J, with 7 bases between. The CDR3 runs 12 residues. CDR3 in amino acids: CSVEERNYGYTF. CDR3 nucleotide sequence: TGCAGCGTTGAGGAGCGGAACTATGGCTACACCTTC.

The CDR3 loop is CASSLYDYSSQETQYF. DNA for the CDR3: TGTGCCAGCAGCTTATACGACTACTCGAGTCAAGAGACCCAGTACTTC. The gene calls are TRBV7-6 and TRBJ2-5, with D tentatively TRBD2 (5 bases). The CDR3 is 16 amino acids. The germline V gene has CDR1 SGHVS and CDR2 FNYEAQ. V was clipped by 2 bases and J by 2 bases, with 15 bases between them. Combining the CDR3 with reference TRBV7-6 and TRBJ2-5 gives the whole variable domain GAGVSQSPRYKVTKRGQDVALRCDPISGHVSLYWYRQALGQGPEFLTYFNYEAQQDKSGLPNDRFSAERPEGSISTLTIQRTEQRDSAMYRCASSLYDYSSQETQYFGPGTRLLVL.

The table lists this clonotype with a few counts. The chain links TRBV20-1 to TRBJ2-4; D is ambiguous. The V and J ends lost 3 bases and 5 bases respectively, with 14 bases between them. The CDR3 extends over 14 amino acids. Germline-derived CDR1 and CDR2 are DFQATT and SNEGSKA (reference sequence). The CDR3 is CSARVLDSQNIQYF. In DNA form, the CDR3 reads TGCAGTGCTAGGGTCCTCGATAGCCAAAACATTCAGTACTTC.